Listed here are 11 T cell receptor beta chains from one sample, sequenced in a study of Graves' ophthalmopathy and Graves' hyperthyroidism. For repertoire sequencing, the TCR beta CDR3 regions were amplified from RNA transcripts. An initial RT-PCR round employing HTBI primers preceded a second-round multiplex PCR. Each CDR3 protein gets one entry after TCRdb re-called the multiplex PCR reads with MiXCR. The data contain 400,000 to 450,000 distinct CDR3 sequences, more than 20% of them seen just once; the ten biggest clones take up 2.5% to 3.5%. The sample taken for sequencing was peripheral blood. These receptors all come from a young woman with stable Graves' hyperthyroidism.

This clonotype was picked up many times. This sequence joins TRBV2 and TRBJ2-7; unclear D gene. The CDR3 extends over 13 amino acids. CDR1 SNHLY and CDR2 FYNNEI come from the germline V gene. V was clipped by 7 bases and J by 6 bases, with 16 bases between them. In DNA, the CDR3 is TGTGCCAGCACCCGCTCAGGCAGCTCCGAGCAGTACTTC. It yields the protein CASTRSGSSEQYF.

This sequence joins TRBV20-1 and TRBJ1-1, with TRBD1 as a possible D gene (6 bases). Germline-derived CDR1 and CDR2 are DFQATT and SNEGSKA (reference sequence). The germline V and J ends were trimmed by 0 bases and 3 bases, with 17 bases remaining between them. This CDR3 is built from 16 residues. This CDR3 is CSARDQEQGGDTEAFF. The CDR3 nucleotides read TGCAGTGCTAGAGACCAGGAACAGGGAGGGGACACTGAAGCTTTCTTT.

This clonotype was detected many times. This chain joins TRBV9 and TRBJ2-5; D remains ambiguous. Trimming left V 3 bases short and J 5 bases short, with 14 bases between. CDR1 and CDR2 (germline): SGDLS, YYNGEE. The CDR3 loop spans 14 amino acids. CDR3 residues: CASSGRKSLETQYF. DNA of the CDR3: TGTGCCAGCAGCGGTCGGAAGAGCTTGGAGACCCAGTACTTC. The variable domain in full, completed from reference TRBV9 and TRBJ2-5, reads DSGVTQTPKHLITATGQRVTLRCSPRSGDLSVYWYQQSLDQGLQFLIQYYNGEERAKGNILERFSAQQFPDLHSELNLSSLELGDSALYFCASSGRKSLETQYFGPGTRLLVL.

This clonotype was detected ten times or more. The chain recombines TRBV28 with TRBJ2-7, with D perhaps assigned TRBD1 or TRBD2 (5 bases each). This CDR3 contains 15 residues. Germline CDR1 MDHEN, CDR2 SYDVKM. Trimming removed 7 bases at V and 3 bases at J, with 19 bases between. The CDR3 here is CASTPTRDQNYEQYF. CDR3 DNA: TGTGCCAGCACCCCGACTCGGGACCAAAACTACGAGCAGTACTTC. Full variable domain (missing parts from reference TRBV28 and TRBJ2-7): DVKVTQSSRYLVKRTGEKVFLECVQDMDHENMFWYRQDPGLGLRLIYFSYDVKMKEKGDIPEGYSVSREKKERFSLILESASTNQTSMYLCASTPTRDQNYEQYFGPGTRLTVT.

This clonotype was counted at least ten times. CDR3 coding DNA: TGCAGTGCTAGAGAACAGGGGACCGCCAACTATGGCTACACCTTC. Protein product: CSAREQGTANYGYTF. The J gene is TRBJ1-2, the V gene TRBV20-1, with 7 positions matching TRBD1. This CDR3 contains 15 residues. The trim removed 0 bases at V and 2 bases at J, leaving 6 bases unmatched. Looked up from germline, CDR1 is DFQATT and CDR2 is SNEGSKA (reference sequence).

The chain recombines TRBV7-8 with TRBJ1-6, with D unresolved. Germline V gene data show CDR1 as SGHVS and CDR2 as FQNEAQ. The CDR3 runs 13 residues. Trimming removed 2 bases from V and 8 bases from J, with 7 bases in between. The CDR3, as DNA: TGTGCCAGCAGCTTAATAGAGGATTCACCCCTCCACTTT. Its protein is CASSLIEDSPLHF.

This chain connects TRBV5-1 to TRBJ1-1; D possibly corresponds to TRBD1 (6 bases). The V gene lost 1 base and the J gene lost 3 bases, with 10 bases spanning the gap. The CDR3 extends over 14 amino acids. Germline V gene sequence: CDR1 SGHRS, CDR2 YFSETQ. For the CDR3, the DNA is TGCGCCAGCAGCTTGAGGGGGTGGGACACTGAAGCTTTCTTT. The encoded protein is CASSLRGWDTEAFF.

The table lists this clonotype with many counts. This chain connects TRBV2 to TRBJ2-5, with TRBD2 as a possible D gene (5 bases). Trimming took off 6 bases at V and 5 bases at J, with 13 bases between the two ends. This CDR3 has 13 amino acids. Per the germline V gene, CDR1 is SNHLY and CDR2 is FYNNEI. The CDR3 DNA reads TGTGCCAGCAGCCCGGGATCTAGGGAGACCCAGTACTTC. Its translation is CASSPGSRETQYF.

The rearrangement uses TRBV6-5 and TRBJ2-7; maybe TRBD1 (7 bases). This CDR3 region has 14 residues. Germline V gives CDR1 MNHEY, CDR2 SVGAGI. V dropped 0 bases and J dropped 6 bases, with 12 bases sitting between them. The CDR3 nucleotides read TGTGCCAGCAGTTACTCGAGTCAGGGGGGCGAGCAGTACTTC. Translated: CASSYSSQGGEQYF.

The table lists this clonotype with many counts. J is TRBJ2-7 and V is TRBV20-1; 7 bases line up with TRBD2. The CDR3 loop spans 15 amino acids. J was trimmed by 3 bases and V by 5 bases; bases with no gene match: 13. In germline, CDR1 is DFQATT, CDR2 SNEGSKA (reference sequence). The CDR3 region has the DNA TGCAGTGCTCCGGGGAGGGCTAGCGGTTACTACGAGCAGTACTTC. It is translated as CSAPGRASGYYEQYF.

In this sample, this clonotype turned up many times. The rearrangement links TRBV29-1 to TRBJ1-1; D uncertain. V was shortened by 4 bases and J by 8 bases, with 14 bases between the two germline ends. The CDR3 has 12 residues. Germline-derived CDR1 and CDR2 are SQVTM and ANQGSEA. CDR3 DNA: TGCAGCGTTGTAATCCAGGACGCCGAAGCTTTCTTT. Translated, it gives CSVVIQDAEAFF.